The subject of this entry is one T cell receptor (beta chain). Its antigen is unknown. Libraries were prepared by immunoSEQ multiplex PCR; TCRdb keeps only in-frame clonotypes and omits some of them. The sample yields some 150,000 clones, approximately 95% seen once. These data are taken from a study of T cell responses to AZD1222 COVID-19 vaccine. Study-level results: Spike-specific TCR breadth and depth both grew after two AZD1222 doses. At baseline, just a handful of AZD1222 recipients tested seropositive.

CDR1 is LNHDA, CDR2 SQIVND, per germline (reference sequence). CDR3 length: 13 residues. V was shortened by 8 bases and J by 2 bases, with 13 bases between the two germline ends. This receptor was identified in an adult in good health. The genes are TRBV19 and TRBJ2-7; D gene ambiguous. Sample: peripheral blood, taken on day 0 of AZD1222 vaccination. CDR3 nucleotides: TGTGCCAGTTCGAAGGAAACGGCCTACGAGCAGTACTTC. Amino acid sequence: CASSKETAYEQYF.